Presented here are 5 T cell receptor beta chains from one specimen sequenced in a study of regulatory T cells in long-lasting Graves disease. CDR3 regions were amplified by Arm-PCR using iRepertoire HTBI primers to build TCR beta libraries. From the multiplex PCR reads, TCRdb called clonotypes with MiXCR, one entry per CDR3 protein. The table includes about 530,000 distinct CDR3 sequences, roughly 16% detected once. Described time point: newly diagnosed GD, antithyroid drugs for less than 3 months. Isolated PBMC RNA provided the starting material for the TCR library. These sequences were also reported in another study, on T cells in Graves' hyperthyroidism and ophthalmopathy.

The sequenced sample was peripheral blood mononuclear cells (PBMCs), obtained at new diagnosis, from a patient treated with antithyroid drugs. Source of these receptors: a middle-aged woman with Graves disease.

This clonotype was counted only a few times. This chain connects TRBV12-3 or TRBV12-4 to TRBJ1-2; D might be TRBD1 (6 bases). The CDR3 runs 14 residues. V lost 6 bases, J lost 4 bases, and 15 bases lay in between. The CDR3 DNA reads as TGTGCCAGCAGGACCACAGGGAGCCTCTATGGCTACACCTTC. Translated, it gives CASRTTGSLYGYTF.

This clonotype was detected many times. This chain connects TRBV3-1 to TRBJ1-1; D unclear. The CDR3 loop spans 13 amino acids. Germline-derived CDR1 and CDR2 are LGHDT and YNNKEL (reference sequence). Trimming removed 3 bases at V and 1 base at J, with 6 bases between. The CDR3 spells CASSHIGNTEAFF. CDR3 nucleotides: TGTGCCAGCAGCCATATAGGGAACACTGAAGCTTTCTTT. The variable domain in full, with the rest retrieved from reference TRBV3-1 and TRBJ1-1, is DTAVSQTPKYLVTQMGNDKSIKCEQNLGHDTMYWYKQDSKKFLKIMFSYNNKELIINETVPNRFSPKSPDKAHLNLHINSLELGDSAVYFCASSHIGNTEAFFGQGTRLTVV.

This clonotype was seen a handful of times. Written as DNA, the CDR3 is TGTGCCAGCACCTCACGGGGGGGTGGGGAAGATACGCAGTATTTT. This gives the protein CASTSRGGGEDTQYF. This chain uses TRBV27 with TRBJ2-3; 8 nucleotides align to TRBD2. Unmatched junction bases numbered 11, after V lost 7 bases and J lost 5 bases. The CDR3 runs to 15 residues. CDR1 MNHEY and CDR2 SMNVEV come from the germline V gene (reference sequence).

This clonotype was seen many times. The chain uses TRBV3-1 and TRBJ2-2; the D is unclear. Germline CDR1 reads LGHDT; CDR2 reads YNNKEL (reference sequence). V was cut by 1 base and J by 4 bases, with 4 bases left in between. This CDR3 is built from 13 residues. The DNA of the CDR3 is TGTGCCAGCAGCCAAGTTTCCACCGGGGAGCTGTTTTTT. Its protein is CASSQVSTGELFF. The whole variable domain, filled in from reference TRBV3-1 and TRBJ2-2, reads DTAVSQTPKYLVTQMGNDKSIKCEQNLGHDTMYWYKQDSKKFLKIMFSYNNKELIINETVPNRFSPKSPDKAHLNLHINSLELGDSAVYFCASSQVSTGELFFGEGSRLTVL.

In the case of this clonotype: One junction end disagrees with the germline gene, perhaps due to a read error. The J gene is TRBJ1-1, the V gene TRBV25-1; TRBD1 aligns across 12 bases. Germline V gene lookup returns CDR1 MGHDK and CDR2 SYGVNS. The length of the CDR3 is 17 residues. The CDR3 loop is CASSELGQGAGNTETFF. In DNA, the CDR3 is TGTGCCAGCAGTGAATTGGGACAGGGGGCGGGAAACACTGAAACTTTCTTT.